This TCR beta chain came from a study of T cells after yellow fever vaccination. This clonotype occurred many times. Antigen specificity is unknown. The CDR3 sequence is 11 residues long. J gave up 13 bases and V 5 bases, and 6 bases lay outside the gene matches. The germline V gene encodes CDR1 DFQATT and CDR2 SNEGSKA (reference sequence). Regarding the study as a whole: At approximately 95% for CD4 and 70% to 90% for CD8, most primary-vaccination clones showed up again after the booster.

TCRdb ran MiXCR on the 5' RACE reads and lists one entry per CDR3 protein. This table holds about 400,000 distinct CDR3 sequences, around 6.4% found once. Specimen: PBMCs, collected 5 days after the yellow fever booster vaccination. The rearrangement joins TRBV20-1 to TRBJ2-1; 9 nucleotides align to TRBD2. The receptor was isolated from a man aged 25-45 years who received the YFV17D yellow fever vaccine. CDR3 amino acids: CSAVTSGFQFF. The CDR3 bases are TGCAGTGCTGTGACTAGCGGATTCCAGTTCTTC.